Listed below are T cell receptor beta chains from one sample, sequenced in a study of T-cell reconstitution after alpha-beta-depleted transplantation in children. TCRdb re-derived calls from the PCR reads in MiXCR, one entry per CDR3 protein. The sample lists about 640,000 distinct CDR3 sequences; 10% to 15% were seen once. The specimen comprised PBMCs, mostly from graft donor cells, sampled 360 days after TCRalphabeta/CD19-depleted stem cell transplant. Every receptor here comes from a male patient aged 10-17 years who had a stem cell transplant for acute myeloid leukemia, so the T cells may come from the graft donor. Both conserved end residues are part of each CDR3. A D gene is named only where the DNA matches it firmly. A clone size is listed for some rows: how often the clone was seen (once, few, many), or a class if it is expanded.

j_call: TRBJ2-3; v_call: TRBV28; d_call: NA; clone_size: many; cdr3_aa: CASSSRASSPSTDTQYF; cdr3_nt: TGTGCCAGCAGCAGCCGGGCTAGCAGCCCTAGCACAGATACGCAGTATTTT
j_call: TRBJ2-1; v_call: TRBV6-1; d_call: TRBD2; clone_size: NA; cdr3_aa: CASRVAGTSYNEQFF; cdr3_nt: TGTGCCAGCAGGGTAGCGGGGACCTCCTACAATGAGCAGTTCTTC
j_call: TRBJ2-3; v_call: TRBV20-1; d_call: NA; clone_size: NA; cdr3_aa: CSALGWLVTGSSTDTQYF; cdr3_nt: TGCAGTGCCCTCGGCTGGCTAGTGACGGGATCTAGCACAGATACGCAGTATTTT
j_call: TRBJ2-7; v_call: TRBV28; d_call: NA; clone_size: few; cdr3_aa: CASSLQGLAYEQYF; cdr3_nt: TGTGCCAGCAGTTTACAGGGGTTGGCCTACGAGCAGTACTTC
j_call: TRBJ2-1; v_call: TRBV6-1; d_call: NA; clone_size: NA; cdr3_aa: CASRRGRDNEQFF; cdr3_nt: TGTGCCAGTCGCCGGGGGCGGGACAATGAGCAGTTCTTC
j_call: TRBJ2-7; v_call: TRBV7-2; d_call: TRBD1; clone_size: NA; cdr3_aa: CASSVIQGARSSYEQYF; cdr3_nt: TGTGCCAGCAGCGTCATCCAGGGGGCGCGAAGCTCCTACGAGCAGTACTTC
j_call: TRBJ2-7; v_call: TRBV18; d_call: TRBD1; clone_size: NA; cdr3_aa: CASSPITGATYEQYF; cdr3_nt: TGTGCCAGCTCACCAATCACAGGGGCTACCTACGAGCAGTACTTC
j_call: TRBJ1-2; v_call: TRBV7-3; d_call: NA; clone_size: NA; cdr3_aa: CASSFGDRIYGYTF; cdr3_nt: TGTGCCAGCAGCTTCGGGGACCGGATCTATGGCTACACCTTC
j_call: TRBJ2-7; v_call: TRBV28; d_call: NA; clone_size: NA; cdr3_aa: CASSLMLIEQYF; cdr3_nt: TGTGCCAGCAGTTTAATGTTAATCGAGCAGTACTTC
j_call: TRBJ2-7; v_call: TRBV6-2/TRBV6-3; d_call: NA; clone_size: many; cdr3_aa: CASSFDRTYEQYF; cdr3_nt: TGTGCCAGCAGTTTCGACAGGACCTACGAGCAGTACTTC
j_call: TRBJ2-3; v_call: TRBV5-1; d_call: TRBD2; clone_size: few; cdr3_aa: CASSRDGTSVSDTQYF; cdr3_nt: TGCGCCAGCAGTCGTGATGGGACTAGCGTGTCAGATACGCAGTATTTT
j_call: TRBJ2-2; v_call: TRBV11-2; d_call: NA; clone_size: NA; cdr3_aa: CASSFQGQNTGELFF; cdr3_nt: TGTGCCAGCAGCTTCCAAGGACAGAACACCGGGGAGCTGTTTTTT
j_call: TRBJ2-6; v_call: TRBV20-1; d_call: NA; clone_size: many; cdr3_aa: CSASNRLSGANVLTF; cdr3_nt: TGCAGTGCTAGTAACCGGCTCTCTGGGGCCAACGTCCTGACTTTC
j_call: TRBJ2-4; v_call: TRBV6-5; d_call: NA; clone_size: NA; cdr3_aa: CASSYGASLAKNIQYF; cdr3_nt: TGTGCCAGCAGTTACGGGGCCAGTTTAGCCAAAAACATTCAGTACTTC